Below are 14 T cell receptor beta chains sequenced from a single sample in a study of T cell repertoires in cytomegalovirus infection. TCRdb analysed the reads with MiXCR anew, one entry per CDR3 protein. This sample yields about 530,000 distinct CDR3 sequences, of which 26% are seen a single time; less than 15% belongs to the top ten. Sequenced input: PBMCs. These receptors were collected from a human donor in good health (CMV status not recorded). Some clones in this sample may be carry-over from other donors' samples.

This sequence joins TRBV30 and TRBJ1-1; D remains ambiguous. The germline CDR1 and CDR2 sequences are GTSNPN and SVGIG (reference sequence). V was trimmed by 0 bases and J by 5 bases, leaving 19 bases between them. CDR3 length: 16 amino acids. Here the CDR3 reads CAWSVLGRGRYTEAFF. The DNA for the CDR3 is TGTGCCTGGAGTGTACTCGGGCGAGGGCGATATACTGAAGCTTTCTTT.

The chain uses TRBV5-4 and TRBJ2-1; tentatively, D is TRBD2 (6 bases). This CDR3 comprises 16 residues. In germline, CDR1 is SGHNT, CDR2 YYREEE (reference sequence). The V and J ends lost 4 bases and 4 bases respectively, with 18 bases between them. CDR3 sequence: CASSKLMSSVYNEQFF. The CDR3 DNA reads TGTGCCAGCAGCAAACTGATGTCTAGCGTTTACAATGAGCAGTTCTTC.

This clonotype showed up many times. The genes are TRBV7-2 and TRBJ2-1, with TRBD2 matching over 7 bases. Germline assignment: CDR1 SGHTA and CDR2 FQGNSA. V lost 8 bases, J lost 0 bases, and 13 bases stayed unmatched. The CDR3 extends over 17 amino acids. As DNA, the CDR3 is TGTGCCAGCGGTCCCGATACTAGCGTACACTCCTACAATGAGCAGTTCTTC. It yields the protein CASGPDTSVHSYNEQFF.

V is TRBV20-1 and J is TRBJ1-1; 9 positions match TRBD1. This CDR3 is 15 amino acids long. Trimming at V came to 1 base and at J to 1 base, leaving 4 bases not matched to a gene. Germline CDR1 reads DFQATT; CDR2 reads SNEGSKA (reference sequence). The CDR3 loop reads CSARGQGVTNTEAFF. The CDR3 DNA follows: TGCAGTGCTAGAGGACAGGGGGTAACGAACACTGAAGCTTTCTTT.

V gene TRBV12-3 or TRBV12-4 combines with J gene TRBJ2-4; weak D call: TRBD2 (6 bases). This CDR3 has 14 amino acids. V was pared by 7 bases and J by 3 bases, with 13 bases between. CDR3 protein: CASNGPGGKNIQYF. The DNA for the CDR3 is TGTGCCAGCAACGGCCCCGGGGGCAAAAACATTCAGTACTTC.

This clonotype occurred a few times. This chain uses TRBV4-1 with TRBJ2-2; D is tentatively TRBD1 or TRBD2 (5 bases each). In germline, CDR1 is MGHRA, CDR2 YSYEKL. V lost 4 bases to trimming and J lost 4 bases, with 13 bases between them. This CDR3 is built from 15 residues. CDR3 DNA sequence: TGCGCCAGCAGCCCGCACGGGACGTTCACCGGGGAGCTGTTTTTT. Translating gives CASSPHGTFTGELFF.

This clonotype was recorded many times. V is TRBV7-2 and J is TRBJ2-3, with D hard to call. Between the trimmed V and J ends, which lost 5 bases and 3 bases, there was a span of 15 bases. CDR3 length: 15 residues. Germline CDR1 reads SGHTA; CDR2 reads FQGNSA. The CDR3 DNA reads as TGTGCCAGCAGCGGAAACTACCTGACTACAGATACGCAGTATTTT. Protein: CASSGNYLTTDTQYF.

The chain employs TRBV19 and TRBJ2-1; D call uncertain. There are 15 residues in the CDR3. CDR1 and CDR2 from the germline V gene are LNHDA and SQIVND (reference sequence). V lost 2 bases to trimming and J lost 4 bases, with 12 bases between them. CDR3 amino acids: CASSISTWTYNEQFF. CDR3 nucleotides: TGTGCCAGTAGTATATCCACTTGGACGTACAATGAGCAGTTCTTC.

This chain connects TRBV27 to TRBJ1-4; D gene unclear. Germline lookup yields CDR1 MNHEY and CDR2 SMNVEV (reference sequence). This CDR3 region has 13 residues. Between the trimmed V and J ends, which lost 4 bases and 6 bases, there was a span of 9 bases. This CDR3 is CASSSSGDEKLFF. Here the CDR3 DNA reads TGTGCCAGCAGTTCATCTGGGGATGAAAAACTGTTTTTT.

This chain's CDR3 is CSVEDSGGIRNYGYTF. The CDR3 DNA sequence: TGCAGCGTTGAAGATTCAGGGGGGATCAGGAACTATGGCTACACCTTC. The rearrangement links TRBV29-1 to TRBJ1-2; 7 positions match TRBD1. CDR1 and CDR2 (germline): SQVTM, ANQGSEA. The CDR3 is 16 residues long. With V trimmed by 0 bases and J by 2 bases, 9 bases remained unmatched.

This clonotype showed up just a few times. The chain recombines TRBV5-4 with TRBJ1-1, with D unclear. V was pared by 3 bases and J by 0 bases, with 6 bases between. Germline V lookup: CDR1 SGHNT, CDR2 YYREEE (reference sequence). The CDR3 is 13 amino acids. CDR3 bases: TGTGCCAGCAGCTATTTCATGAACACTGAAGCTTTCTTT. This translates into CASSYFMNTEAFF. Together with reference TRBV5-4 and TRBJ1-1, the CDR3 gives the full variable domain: ETGVTQSPTHLIKTRGQQVTLRCSSQSGHNTVSWYQQALGQGPQFIFQYYREEENGRGNFPPRFSGLQFPNYSSELNVNALELDDSALYLCASSYFMNTEAFFGQGTRLTVV.

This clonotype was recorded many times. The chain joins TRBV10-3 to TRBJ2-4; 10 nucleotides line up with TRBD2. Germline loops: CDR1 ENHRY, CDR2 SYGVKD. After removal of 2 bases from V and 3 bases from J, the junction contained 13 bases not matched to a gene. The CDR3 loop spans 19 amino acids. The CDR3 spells CAISEDGASGSLYKNIQYF. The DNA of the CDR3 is TGTGCCATCAGTGAGGACGGGGCTAGCGGGAGCCTTTACAAAAACATTCAGTACTTC.

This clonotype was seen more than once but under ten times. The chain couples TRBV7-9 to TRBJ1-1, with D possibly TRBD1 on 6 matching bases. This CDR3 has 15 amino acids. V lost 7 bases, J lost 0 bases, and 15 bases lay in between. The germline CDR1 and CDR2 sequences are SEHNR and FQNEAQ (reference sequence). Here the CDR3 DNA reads TGTGCCAGCAACTCGCGGCAGGGGCTGAACACTGAAGCTTTCTTT. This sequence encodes CASNSRQGLNTEAFF.

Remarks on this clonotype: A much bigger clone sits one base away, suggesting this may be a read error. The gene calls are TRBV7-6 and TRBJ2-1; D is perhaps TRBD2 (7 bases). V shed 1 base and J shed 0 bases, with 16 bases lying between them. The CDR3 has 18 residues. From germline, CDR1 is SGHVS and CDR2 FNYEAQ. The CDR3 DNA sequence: TGTGCCAGCAGCTTAGGACTAGGGGGGGGTAACTCCTACAATGAGCAGTTCTTC. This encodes CASSLGLGGGNSYNEQFF.